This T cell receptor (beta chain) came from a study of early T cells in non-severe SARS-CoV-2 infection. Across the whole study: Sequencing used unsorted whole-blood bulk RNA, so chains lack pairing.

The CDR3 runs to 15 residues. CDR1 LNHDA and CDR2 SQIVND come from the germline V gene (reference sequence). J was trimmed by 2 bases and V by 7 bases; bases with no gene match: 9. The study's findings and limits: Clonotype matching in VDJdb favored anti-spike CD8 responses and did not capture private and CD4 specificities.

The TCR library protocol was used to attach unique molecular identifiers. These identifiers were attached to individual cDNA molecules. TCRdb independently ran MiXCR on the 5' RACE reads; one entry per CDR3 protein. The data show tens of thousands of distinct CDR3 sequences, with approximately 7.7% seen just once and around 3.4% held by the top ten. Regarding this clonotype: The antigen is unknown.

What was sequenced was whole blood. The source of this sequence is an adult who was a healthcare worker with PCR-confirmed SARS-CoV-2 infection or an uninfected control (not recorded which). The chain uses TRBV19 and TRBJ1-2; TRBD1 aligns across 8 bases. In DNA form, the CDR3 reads TGTGCCAGTACCGATATTGGACAGGGAAACTATGGCTACACCTTC. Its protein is CASTDIGQGNYGYTF.